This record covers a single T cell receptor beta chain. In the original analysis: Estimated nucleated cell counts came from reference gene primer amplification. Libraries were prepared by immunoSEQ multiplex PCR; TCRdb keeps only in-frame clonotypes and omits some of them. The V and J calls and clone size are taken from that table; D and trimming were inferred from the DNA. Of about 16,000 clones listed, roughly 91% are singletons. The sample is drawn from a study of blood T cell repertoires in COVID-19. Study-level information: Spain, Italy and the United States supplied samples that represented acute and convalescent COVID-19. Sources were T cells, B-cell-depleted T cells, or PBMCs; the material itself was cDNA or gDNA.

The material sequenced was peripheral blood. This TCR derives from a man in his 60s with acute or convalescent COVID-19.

CDR3 residues: CASSLYPGGRDIQYF. CDR3 DNA sequence: TGTGCCAGCAGTTTATATCCAGGGGGTCGGGACATTCAGTACTTC. The J gene is TRBJ2-4, the V gene TRBV28; 7 positions match TRBD1. Trimming cost V 1 base and J 8 bases; bases outside gene matches: 8. Per germline, CDR1 MDHEN and CDR2 SYDVKM. CDR3 length: 15 amino acids.